The present TCR beta chain was sequenced within a study of identical twins. From the 5' RACE reads, TCRdb called clonotypes with MiXCR, one entry per CDR3 protein. The repertoire holds roughly 280,000 distinct CDR3 sequences, with over 8.5% as singletons. Healthy Caucasians provided all donations. Overall study results and limits: Insertions were reduced in abundant cord blood beta clonotypes but not in memory repertoires.

There are a few counts of this clonotype. The antigen remains unidentified. This sample also belongs to another study, concerning yellow fever vaccine responses in identical twins. That study adds: As reported, the vaccine T cell response of twins seemed partly convergent and partly personalized.

This receptor was identified in a woman aged 18-29 years in good health. Sequenced material: CD8+ T cells sorted from blood.

In nucleotides, the CDR3 is TGTGCCAGCAGTGACTCGATTGACAGGGACACCGGGGAGCTGTTTTTT. Its translation: CASSDSIDRDTGELFF. The chain recombines TRBV6-4 with TRBJ2-2, with 7 bases aligning to TRBD1. This CDR3 region has 16 residues. V lost 0 bases and J lost 3; bases outside the gene matches: 4. Germline CDR1 and CDR2: MRHNA and SNTAGT.